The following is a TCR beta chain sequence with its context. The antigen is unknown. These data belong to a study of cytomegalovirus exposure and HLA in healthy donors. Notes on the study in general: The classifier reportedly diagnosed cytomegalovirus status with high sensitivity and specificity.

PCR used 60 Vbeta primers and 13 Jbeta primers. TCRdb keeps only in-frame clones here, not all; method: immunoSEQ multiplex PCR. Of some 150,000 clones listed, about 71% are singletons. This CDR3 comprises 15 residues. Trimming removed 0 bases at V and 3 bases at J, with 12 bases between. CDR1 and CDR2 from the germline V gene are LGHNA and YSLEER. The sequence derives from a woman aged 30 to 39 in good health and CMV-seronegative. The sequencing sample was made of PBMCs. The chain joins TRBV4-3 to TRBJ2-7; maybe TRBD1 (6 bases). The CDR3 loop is CASSQEPQGLYEQYF. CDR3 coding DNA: TGCGCCAGCAGCCAAGAGCCACAGGGCCTCTACGAGCAGTACTTC.